A selection of T cell receptor beta chains follows, all from one sample in a study of T cell changes during pregnancy in multiple sclerosis. TCRdb keeps only in-frame clones here, not all; method: immunoSEQ multiplex PCR. The sample carries approximately 87,000 clones, 75% to 95% recorded once. Sequenced material: CD4+ T cells from peripheral blood mononuclear cells, taken in the second trimester of pregnancy. The receptors derive from a female donor with multiple sclerosis, enrolled in a pregnancy study. Each CDR3 is given with its conserved first and last residue. The D gene is left open where the match is weak. Not all rows give a size; the values are once, few, many and, for expanded clones, a class.

>NA|TRBV7-9|NA|TRBJ1-6
TGTGCCAGCAGCTTAGCGTCAGGCATTATCACCCTCCACTTT
CASSLASGIITLHF
>once|TRBV6-5|TRBD1|TRBJ2-7
TGTGCCAGCAGTCTCCGGGACAGCTACGAGCAGTACTTC
CASSLRDSYEQYF
>NA|TRBV5-5|NA|TRBJ1-5
TGTGCCAGCAGCCCAAGGGCAGACAGTAGCAATCAGCCCCAGCATTTT
CASSPRADSSNQPQHF
>once|TRBV7-8|NA|TRBJ1-3
TGTGCCAGCAGCCATGGGGGCTCGAGGGGAAACACCATATATTTT
CASSHGGSRGNTIYF
>NA|TRBV4-2|NA|TRBJ1-2
TGTGCCAGCAGCCAAGGAAGGGGTACAGCGGGCTATGGCTACACCTTC
CASSQGRGTAGYGYTF
>NA|TRBV19|NA|TRBJ1-2
TGTGCCAGTAGCCCTCAAACGGGATCCGGGATCTATGGCTACACCTTC
CASSPQTGSGIYGYTF
>NA|TRBV9|TRBD2|TRBJ2-5
TGTGCCAGCAGCGTAGACCCCGGCGGGGGAGAGAGGGAGACCCAGTACTTC
CASSVDPGGGERETQYF
>NA|TRBV7-2|NA|TRBJ2-7
TGTGCCAGCAGCTTAGATATCCGCGAGCAGTACTTC
CASSLDIREQYF
>NA|TRBV13|NA|TRBJ2-1
TGTGCCAGCAGCTTAATCGGGGGCAATGAGCAGTTCTTC
CASSLIGGNEQFF
>NA|TRBV11-2|NA|TRBJ2-7
TGTGCCAGCAGACCCTCCATATCTCCTAGAGACGAGCAGTACTTC
CASRPSISPRDEQYF
>NA|TRBV4-1|NA|TRBJ1-4
TGCGCCAGCAGCCGAATTACATCTAATGAAAAACTGTTTTTT
CASSRITSNEKLFF
>NA|TRBV19|NA|TRBJ2-7
TGTGCCAGTAGTATCAACAGGATCCCCTACGAGCAGTACTTC
CASSINRIPYEQYF
>NA|TRBV7-2|TRBD1|TRBJ1-1
TGTGCCAGCAGCTTCGGGACAGGAGTAGCTTTCTTT
CASSFGTGVAFF
>NA|TRBV20-1|TRBD2|TRBJ2-1
TGCAGTGCTGGGGGGGGTGAGCAGTTCTTC
CSAGGGEQFF
>NA|TRBV9|NA|TRBJ1-1
TGTGCCAGCAGCGTAACAGCACTGAACACTGAAGCTTTCTTT
CASSVTALNTEAFF
>NA|TRBV6-4|NA|TRBJ2-2
TGTGCCAGCAGTGACAGCGGCGGGGAGCTGTTTTTT
CASSDSGGELFF